This T cell receptor (beta chain) was observed in a study of blood T cell repertoires in COVID-19. About the study: The United States, Italy and Spain supplied acute and convalescent COVID-19 samples.

CDR1 and CDR2 from the germline V gene are SGHTA and FQGTGA. The length of the CDR3 is 17 residues. The junction had 11 bases not matched to a gene; V was cut back by 5 bases and J by 6 bases. Profiling relied on immunoSEQ multiplex PCR, and the TCRdb table lists in-frame clones only, not all of them. The sample holds around 35,000 clones; approximately 85% are singletons and the top ten take roughly 7.7%. The chain recombines TRBV7-3 with TRBJ2-3; 13 bases line up with TRBD2. This receptor was identified in a human donor in a cohort sampled during active COVID-19. What was sequenced was peripheral blood. Here the CDR3 DNA reads TGTGCCAGCAGCCCGGGCCGGACTAGCGGGAGTGGTGATACGCAGTATTTT. It encodes CASSPGRTSGSGDTQYF.